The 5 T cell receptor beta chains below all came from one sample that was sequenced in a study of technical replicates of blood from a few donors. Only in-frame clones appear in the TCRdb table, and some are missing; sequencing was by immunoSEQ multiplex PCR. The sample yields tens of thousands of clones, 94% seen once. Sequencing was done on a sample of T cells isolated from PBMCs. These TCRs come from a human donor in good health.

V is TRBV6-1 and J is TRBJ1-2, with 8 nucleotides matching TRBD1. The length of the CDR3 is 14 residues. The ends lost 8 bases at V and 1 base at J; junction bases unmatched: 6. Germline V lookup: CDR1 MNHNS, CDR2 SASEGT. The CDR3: CASGWTGRNYGYTF. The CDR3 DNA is TGTGCCAGCGGTTGGACAGGGCGTAACTATGGCTACACCTTC.

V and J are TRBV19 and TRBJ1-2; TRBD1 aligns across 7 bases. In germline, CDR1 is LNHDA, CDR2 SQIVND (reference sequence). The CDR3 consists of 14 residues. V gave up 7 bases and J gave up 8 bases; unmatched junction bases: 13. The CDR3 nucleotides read TGTGCCAGTAATGACAGGGATGTGTTCTGGGGCTACACCTTC. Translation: CASNDRDVFWGYTF.

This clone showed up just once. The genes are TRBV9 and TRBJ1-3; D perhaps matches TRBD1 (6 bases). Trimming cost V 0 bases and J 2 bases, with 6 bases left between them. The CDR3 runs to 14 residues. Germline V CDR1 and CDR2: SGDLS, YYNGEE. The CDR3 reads CASSVGGPGNTIYF. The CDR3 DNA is TGTGCCAGCAGCGTAGGGGGGCCTGGAAACACCATATATTTT.

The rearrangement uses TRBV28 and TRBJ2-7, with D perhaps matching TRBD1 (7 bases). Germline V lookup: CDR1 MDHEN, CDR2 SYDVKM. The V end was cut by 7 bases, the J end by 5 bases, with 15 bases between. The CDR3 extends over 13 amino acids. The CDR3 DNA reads TGTGCCAGCAAGGAGGCAGGGGGGAACGAGCAGTACTTC. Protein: CASKEAGGNEQYF.

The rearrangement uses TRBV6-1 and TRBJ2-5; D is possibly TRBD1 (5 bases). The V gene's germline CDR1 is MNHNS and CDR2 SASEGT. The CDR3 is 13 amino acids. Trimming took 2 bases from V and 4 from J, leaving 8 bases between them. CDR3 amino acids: CASSEFRGETQYF. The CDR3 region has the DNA TGTGCCAGCAGTGAATTTAGGGGAGAGACCCAGTACTTC.